Described below is a single T cell receptor (beta chain) sequence and its context. Its antigen is undetermined. Germline CDR1 and CDR2: SEHNR and FQNEAQ (reference sequence). V lost 5 bases and J lost 4, with 20 bases in between. This CDR3 comprises 16 residues. This entry belongs to a study of T cells in Graves' hyperthyroidism and ophthalmopathy. RNA transcripts gave rise to amplified TCR beta CDR3 regions. An initial round of RT-PCR targeting the TCR CDR3 relied on the HTBI primer set. A single record per CDR3 protein comes from TCRdb applying MiXCR to the multiplex PCR reads. The data contain fewer than 700,000 distinct CDR3 sequences, approximately 17% of them singletons. Study-level results: Appearing also in blood were most of the thyroid clonotypes expanded above 0.001.

V usage is TRBV7-9 and J usage is TRBJ1-1; D unclear. The sequenced sample consisted of blood. The TCR sequence derives from a woman under 30 with Graves' ophthalmopathy. CDR3 sequence (DNA): TGTGCCAGCAGCCTAGTGTGGGCAGGAGGAAGCACTGAAGCTTTCTTT. Translating it yields CASSLVWAGGSTEAFF. The full variable domain, its missing parts supplied by reference TRBV7-9 and TRBJ1-1, is DTGVSQNPRHKITKRGQNVTFRCDPISEHNRLYWYRQTLGQGPEFLTYFQNEAQLEKSRLLSDRFSAERPKGSFSTLEIQRTEQGDSAMYLCASSLVWAGGSTEAFFGQGTRLTVV.